Each of the 14 T cell receptor beta chains below was sequenced from the same sample in a study of cytomegalovirus exposure and HLA in healthy donors. Primers for the PCR totalled 60 Vbeta and 13 Jbeta. Clones were read by immunoSEQ multiplex PCR, and TCRdb kept only the in-frame ones, dropping some. The table has 150,000 or so clones, roughly 80% seen once. The sequenced sample was PBMCs. The source is a man aged 50 or older in good health and CMV-seropositive.

This chain joins TRBV7-9 and TRBJ2-1, with D possibly TRBD2 on 6 matching bases. CDR1 and CDR2 from the germline V gene are SEHNR and FQNEAQ (reference sequence). With 1 base removed from V and 4 bases from J, the gap between germline ends came to 14 bases. The CDR3 consists of 16 residues. The CDR3 is CASSLGRLAKYNEQFF. The CDR3 DNA is TGTGCCAGCAGCTTAGGAAGGCTAGCGAAATACAATGAGCAGTTCTTC.

This rearrangement joins TRBV10-3 to TRBJ2-7, with 9 bases aligning to TRBD1. The trim removed 8 bases at V and 4 bases at J, leaving 6 bases unmatched. The CDR3 covers 13 residues. Germline CDR1 and CDR2: ENHRY and SYGVKD. The CDR3 DNA reads TGTGCCATCGGGTCGGACAGGGGATACGAGCAGTACTTC. It specifies CAIGSDRGYEQYF.

Only one count was recorded for this clone. The gene calls are TRBV7-3 and TRBJ2-6; 10 positions match TRBD2. The V segment lost 1 base and the J segment 0 bases; nucleotides outside the gene matches: 3. The CDR3 is made up of 18 amino acids. Germline loops: CDR1 SGHTA, CDR2 FQGTGA. The CDR3 bases are TGTGCCAGCAGCTTAATGGGACTAGCGAGCTCTGGGGCCAACGTCCTGACTTTC. Protein: CASSLMGLASSGANVLTF.

V gene TRBV19 combines with J gene TRBJ2-1; weak D call: TRBD2 (5 bases). CDR3 length equals 14 residues. The germline gives CDR1 LNHDA, CDR2 SQIVND (reference sequence). With 8 bases removed from V and 1 base from J, the gap between germline ends came to 12 bases. The CDR3 coding sequence is TGTGCCAGTGGAGGCTTAGGATCCTACAATGAGCAGTTCTTC. Its protein is CASGGLGSYNEQFF. The entire variable domain, with the rest obtained from reference TRBV19 and TRBJ2-1, is as follows: DGGITQSPKYLFRKEGQNVTLSCEQNLNHDAMYWYRQDPGQGLRLIYYSQIVNDFQKGDIAEGYSVSREKKESFPLTVTSAQKNPTAFYLCASGGLGSYNEQFFGPGTRLTVL.

The chain recombines TRBV2 with TRBJ2-3, with 8 bases aligning to TRBD2. J was trimmed by 6 bases and V by 7 bases; bases with no gene match: 3. Germline V lookup: CDR1 SNHLY, CDR2 FYNNEI. CDR3 length equals 12 residues. CDR3 in DNA: TGTGCCAGCACGGGGGGGGCGGATACGCAGTATTTT. As protein: CASTGGADTQYF.

The chain combines TRBV11-2 with TRBJ2-1; 10 bases are shared with TRBD2. Germline assignment: CDR1 SGHAT and CDR2 FQNNGV. This CDR3 contains 16 residues. Losses at the gene ends were 5 bases for V and 5 bases for J; bases not matched to a gene: 9. CDR3 protein: CASSTRLAGRDNEQFF. The CDR3 nucleotides read TGTGCCAGCAGCACTAGACTAGCGGGTAGGGACAATGAGCAGTTCTTC.

V and J are TRBV19 and TRBJ2-5; 8 positions agree with TRBD2. Germline CDR1 LNHDA, CDR2 SQIVND (reference sequence). This CDR3 comprises 14 residues. Trimming removed 5 bases from V and 4 bases from J; junction bases left unmatched: 6. CDR3 nucleotide sequence: TGTGCCAGTAGTTTCGGACTAGCAGGAGAGACCCAGTACTTC. Translation: CASSFGLAGETQYF.

The chain combines TRBV27 with TRBJ2-3, with 9 bases identical to TRBD1. CDR3 size: 17 residues. V was clipped by 6 bases and J by 11 bases; unmatched bases: 21. CDR1 and CDR2 from the germline V gene are MNHEY and SMNVEV (reference sequence). Here the CDR3 DNA reads TGTGCCAGCAGCTCCCTGGGTTTAGGGACAGGGTGGAGTGGGCAGTATTTT. It yields the protein CASSSLGLGTGWSGQYF.

The chain carries TRBV4-1 and TRBJ1-2; tentatively, D is TRBD1 (6 bases). Germline CDR1 and CDR2: MGHRA and YSYEKL. There are 14 residues in the CDR3. V gave up 3 bases and J gave up 3 bases, with 11 bases separating them. The CDR3 DNA sequence: TGCGCCAGCAGCCATGGCAGGACAGACTATGGCTACACCTTC. Translating gives CASSHGRTDYGYTF.

The rearrangement uses TRBV5-5 and TRBJ1-5; no clear D. Germline V CDR1 and CDR2: SGHKS, YYEKEE (reference sequence). The CDR3 covers 14 residues. With 4 bases removed from V and 7 bases from J, the gap between germline ends came to 15 bases. CDR3 nucleotide sequence: TGTGCCAGCAGCCCCTGGGAGGGAAGACAGCCCCAGCATTTT. It yields the protein CASSPWEGRQPQHF.

The V and J genes are TRBV5-6 and TRBJ2-3; unclear D gene. The CDR3 sequence is 17 residues long. Trimming stripped 3 bases from V and 0 bases from J, with 17 bases between. Germline V gene data show CDR1 as SGHDT and CDR2 as YYEEEE. CDR3 coding DNA: TGTGCCAGCAGCTCCCCGTTTCCCCCCCGTAGCACAGATACGCAGTATTTT. Its protein is CASSSPFPPRSTDTQYF.

As concerns this clone: The junction and the germline gene differ at one end; a read error may be behind it. The V call is TRBV29-1, the J call TRBJ2-3, with D unresolved. CDR3 length: 13 residues. Germline loops: CDR1 SQVTM, CDR2 ANQGSEA. The CDR3 sequence: CSVEVSLRDTQYF. CDR3 nucleotides: TGCAGCGTAGAAGTTAGCCTACGGGATACGCAGTATTTT.

The CDR3 DNA reads as TGTGCCAGCTCTACAGGAAGCAGGGAGCAGTACTTC. It specifies CASSTGSREQYF. This chain links TRBV28 with TRBJ2-7; perhaps TRBD1 as D (5 bases). Germline CDR1 MDHEN, CDR2 SYDVKM. The CDR3 is 12 amino acids. V lost 8 bases and J lost 7, with 15 bases in between.

The chain carries TRBV5-4 and TRBJ1-4; tentative D call: TRBD1 (6 bases). V was cut by 2 bases and J by 8 bases, with 7 bases left in between. From germline, CDR1 is SGHNT and CDR2 YYREEE (reference sequence). This CDR3 has 12 amino acids. The CDR3 loop reads CASSFTGEKLFF. The CDR3 DNA reads TGTGCCAGCAGCTTCACAGGGGAAAAACTGTTTTTT. The full variable domain, its missing parts supplied by reference TRBV5-4 and TRBJ1-4, is ETGVTQSPTHLIKTRGQQVTLRCSSQSGHNTVSWYQQALGQGPQFIFQYYREEENGRGNFPPRFSGLQFPNYSSELNVNALELDDSALYLCASSFTGEKLFFGSGTQLSVL.